What follows is one T cell receptor beta chain and its context. The data belong to a study of blood T cell repertoires in COVID-19. Study-wide context: Sources were T cells, B-cell-depleted T cells, or PBMCs; the material itself was cDNA or gDNA.

Libraries were prepared by immunoSEQ multiplex PCR; TCRdb keeps only in-frame clonotypes and omits some of them. The sample includes tens of thousands of clones, nearly 90% of them seen just once. The junction had 7 bases not matched to a gene; V was cut back by 5 bases and J by 7 bases. This CDR3 comprises 14 residues. Germline V lookup: CDR1 SGHAT, CDR2 FQNNGV. The TCR was taken from a man in his sixties with COVID-19, enrolled during active disease. This chain joins TRBV11-2 and TRBJ1-2, with 10 bases aligning to TRBD1. Sequencing used peripheral blood. The CDR3 DNA sequence: TGTGCCAGCAGCGCCCGACAGGGGGCGTTTGGCTACACCTTC. Protein: CASSARQGAFGYTF.